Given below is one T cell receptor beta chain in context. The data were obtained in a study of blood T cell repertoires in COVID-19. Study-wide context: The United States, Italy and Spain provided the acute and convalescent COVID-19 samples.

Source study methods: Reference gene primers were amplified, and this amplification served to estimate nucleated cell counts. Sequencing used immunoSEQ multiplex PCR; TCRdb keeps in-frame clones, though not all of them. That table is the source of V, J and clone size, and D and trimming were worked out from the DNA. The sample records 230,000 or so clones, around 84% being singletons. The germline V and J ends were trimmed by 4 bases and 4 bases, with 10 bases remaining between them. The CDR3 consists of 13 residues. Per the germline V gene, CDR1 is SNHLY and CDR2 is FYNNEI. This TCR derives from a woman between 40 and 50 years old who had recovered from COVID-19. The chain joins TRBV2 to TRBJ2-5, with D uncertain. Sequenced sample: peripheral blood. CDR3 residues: CASSVGGPETQYF. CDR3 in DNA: TGTGCCAGCAGTGTAGGTGGGCCAGAGACCCAGTACTTC.